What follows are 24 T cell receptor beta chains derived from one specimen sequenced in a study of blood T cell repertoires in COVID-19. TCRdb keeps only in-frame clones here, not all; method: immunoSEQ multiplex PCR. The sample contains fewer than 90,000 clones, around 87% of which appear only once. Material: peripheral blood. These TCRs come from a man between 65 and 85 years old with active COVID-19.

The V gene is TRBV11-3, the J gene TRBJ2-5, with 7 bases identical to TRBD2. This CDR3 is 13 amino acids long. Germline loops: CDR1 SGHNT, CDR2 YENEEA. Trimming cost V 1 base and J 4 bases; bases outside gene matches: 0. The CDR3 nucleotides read TGTGCCAGCAGCTTAGGCGGGAGAGAGACCCAGTACTTC. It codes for CASSLGGRETQYF.

In nucleotides, the CDR3 is TGTGCCAGCAGCCAGGCAAGGACTAGCGGGAGGACAGATACGCAGTATTTT. The encoded protein is CASSQARTSGRTDTQYF. The V call is TRBV3-1 (or the pseudogene TRBV3-2), the J call TRBJ2-3; 14 bases map to TRBD2. Germline CDR1 and CDR2: LGHDT and YNNKEL (reference sequence). The CDR3 is made up of 17 amino acids. Trimming at V came to 3 bases and at J to 3 bases, leaving 5 bases not matched to a gene.

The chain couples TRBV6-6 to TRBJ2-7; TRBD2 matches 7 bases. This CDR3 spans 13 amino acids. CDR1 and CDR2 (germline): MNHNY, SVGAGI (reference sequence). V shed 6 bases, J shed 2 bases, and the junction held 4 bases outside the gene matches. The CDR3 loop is CASSTGLAYEQYF. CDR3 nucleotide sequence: TGTGCCAGCAGCACCGGACTAGCCTACGAGCAGTACTTC.

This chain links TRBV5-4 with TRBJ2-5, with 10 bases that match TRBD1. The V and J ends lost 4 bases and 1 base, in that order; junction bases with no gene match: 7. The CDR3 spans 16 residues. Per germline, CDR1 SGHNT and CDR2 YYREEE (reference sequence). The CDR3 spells CASSGGQGYSQETQYF. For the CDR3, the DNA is TGTGCCAGCAGCGGGGGACAGGGGTACTCCCAAGAGACCCAGTACTTC.

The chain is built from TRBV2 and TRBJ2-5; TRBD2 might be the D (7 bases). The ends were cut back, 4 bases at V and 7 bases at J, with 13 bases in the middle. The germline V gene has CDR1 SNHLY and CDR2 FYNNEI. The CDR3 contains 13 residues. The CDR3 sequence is CASSGSGEGTQYF. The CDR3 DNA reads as TGTGCCAGCAGTGGGTCAGGGGAGGGGACCCAGTACTTC.

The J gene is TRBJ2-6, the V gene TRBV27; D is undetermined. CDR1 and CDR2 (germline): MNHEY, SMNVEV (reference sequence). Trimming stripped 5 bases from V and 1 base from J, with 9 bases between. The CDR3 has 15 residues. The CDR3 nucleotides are TGTGCCAGCAGTCCAACGACTTCTGGGGCCAACGTCCTGACTTTC. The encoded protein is CASSPTTSGANVLTF.

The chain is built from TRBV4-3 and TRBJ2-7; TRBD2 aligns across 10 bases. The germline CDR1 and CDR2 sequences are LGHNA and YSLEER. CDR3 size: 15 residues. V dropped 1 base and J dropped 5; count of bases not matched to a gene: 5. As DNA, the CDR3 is TGCGCCAGCAGCCAAGGTCCTAGCGGGAGCCACGAGCAGTACTTC. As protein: CASSQGPSGSHEQYF.

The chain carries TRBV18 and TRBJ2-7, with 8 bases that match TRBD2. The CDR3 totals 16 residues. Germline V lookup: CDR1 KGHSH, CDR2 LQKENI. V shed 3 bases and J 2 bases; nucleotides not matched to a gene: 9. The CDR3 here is CASSPPPAGRAYEQYF. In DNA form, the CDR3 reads TGTGCCAGCTCACCCCCCCCCGCCGGGAGGGCCTACGAGCAGTACTTC.

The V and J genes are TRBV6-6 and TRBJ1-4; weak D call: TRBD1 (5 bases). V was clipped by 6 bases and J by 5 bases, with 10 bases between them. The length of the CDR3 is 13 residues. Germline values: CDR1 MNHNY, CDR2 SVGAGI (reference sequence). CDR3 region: CASSRQRNEKLFF. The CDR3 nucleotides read TGTGCCAGCAGCCGACAGCGGAATGAAAAACTGTTTTTT.

The CDR3, as DNA: TGTGCCACTCGGACTAGCGGGAACGATACGCAGTATTTT. Translated: CATRTSGNDTQYF. The J gene is TRBJ2-3, the V gene TRBV19, with 12 bases identical to TRBD2. This CDR3 region has 13 residues. The trim removed 10 bases at V and 6 bases at J, leaving 5 bases unmatched. In germline, CDR1 is LNHDA, CDR2 SQIVND (reference sequence).

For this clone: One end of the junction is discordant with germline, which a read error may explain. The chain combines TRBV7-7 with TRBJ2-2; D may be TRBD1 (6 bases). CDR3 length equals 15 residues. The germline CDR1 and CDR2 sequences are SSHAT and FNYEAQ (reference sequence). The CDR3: CASSPQGHNTGELFF. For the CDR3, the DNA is TGTGCTAGCAGCCCCCAGGGGCACAACACCGGGGAGCTGTTTTTT.

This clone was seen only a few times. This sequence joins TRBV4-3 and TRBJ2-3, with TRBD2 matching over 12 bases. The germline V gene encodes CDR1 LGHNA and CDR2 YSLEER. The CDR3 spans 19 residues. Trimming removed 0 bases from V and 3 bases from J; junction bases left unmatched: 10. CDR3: CASSQEWSRLAGATDTQYF. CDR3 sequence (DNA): TGCGCCAGCAGCCAAGAATGGTCCCGACTAGCGGGAGCGACAGATACGCAGTATTTT.

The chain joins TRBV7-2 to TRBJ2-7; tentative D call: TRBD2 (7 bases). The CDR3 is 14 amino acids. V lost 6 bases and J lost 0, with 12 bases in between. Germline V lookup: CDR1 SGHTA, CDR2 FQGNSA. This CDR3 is CASRQGGGSYEQYF. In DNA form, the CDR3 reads TGTGCCAGCAGACAAGGGGGGGGCTCCTACGAGCAGTACTTC.

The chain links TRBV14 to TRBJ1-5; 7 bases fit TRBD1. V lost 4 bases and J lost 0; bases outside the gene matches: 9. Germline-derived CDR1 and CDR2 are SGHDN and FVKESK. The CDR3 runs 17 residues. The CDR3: CASSRKTGPYSNQPQHF. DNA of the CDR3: TGTGCCAGCAGCCGTAAGACAGGGCCTTATAGCAATCAGCCCCAGCATTTT.

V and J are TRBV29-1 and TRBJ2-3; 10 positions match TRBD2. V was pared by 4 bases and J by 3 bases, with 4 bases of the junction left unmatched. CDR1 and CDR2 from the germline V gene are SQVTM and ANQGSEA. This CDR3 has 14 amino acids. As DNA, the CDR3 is TGCAGCGTTGGCGGGACTAGCGTGACAGATACGCAGTATTTT. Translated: CSVGGTSVTDTQYF.

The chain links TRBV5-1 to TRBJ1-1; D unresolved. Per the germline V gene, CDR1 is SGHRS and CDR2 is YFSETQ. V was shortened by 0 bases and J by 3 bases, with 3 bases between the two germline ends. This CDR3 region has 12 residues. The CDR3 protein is CASSLADTEAFF. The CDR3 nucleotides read TGCGCCAGCAGCTTGGCCGACACTGAAGCTTTCTTT.

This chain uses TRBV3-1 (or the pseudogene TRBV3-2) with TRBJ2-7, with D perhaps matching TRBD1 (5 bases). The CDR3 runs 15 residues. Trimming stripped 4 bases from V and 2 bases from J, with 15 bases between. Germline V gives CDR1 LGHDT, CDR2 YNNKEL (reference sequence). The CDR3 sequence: CASSPLGQATYEQYF. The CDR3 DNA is TGTGCCAGCAGCCCCCTGGGGCAGGCAACCTACGAGCAGTACTTC.

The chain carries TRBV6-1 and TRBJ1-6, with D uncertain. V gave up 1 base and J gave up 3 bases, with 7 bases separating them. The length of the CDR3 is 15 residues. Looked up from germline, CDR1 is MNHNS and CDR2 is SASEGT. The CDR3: CASSEGASYNSPLHF. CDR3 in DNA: TGTGCCAGCAGTGAAGGTGCCAGCTATAATTCACCCCTCCACTTT.

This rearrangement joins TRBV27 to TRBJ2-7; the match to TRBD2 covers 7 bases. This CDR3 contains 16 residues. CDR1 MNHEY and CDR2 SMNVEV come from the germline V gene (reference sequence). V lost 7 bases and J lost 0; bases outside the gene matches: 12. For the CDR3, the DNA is TGTGCCAGCACCCCTAGAGGGAGGGCCTCCTCCTACGAGCAGTACTTC. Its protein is CASTPRGRASSYEQYF.

The CDR3 here is CASSPTGGGTQYF. The CDR3 nucleotides read TGTGCCAGCAGCCCCACAGGGGGAGGGACCCAGTACTTC. The chain joins TRBV3-1 (or the pseudogene TRBV3-2) to TRBJ2-5; 8 bases map to TRBD1. Germline V gene data show CDR1 as LGHDT and CDR2 as YNNKEL (reference sequence). CDR3 length: 13 residues. V lost 4 bases to trimming and J lost 7 bases; unmatched junction nucleotides: 5.

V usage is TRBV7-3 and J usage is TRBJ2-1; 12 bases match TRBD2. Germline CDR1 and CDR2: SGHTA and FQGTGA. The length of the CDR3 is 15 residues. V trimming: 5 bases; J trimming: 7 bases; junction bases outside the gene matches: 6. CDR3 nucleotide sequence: TGTGCCAGCAGCCGACTAGCGGGAGATGGTAATGAGCAGTTCTTC. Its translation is CASSRLAGDGNEQFF.

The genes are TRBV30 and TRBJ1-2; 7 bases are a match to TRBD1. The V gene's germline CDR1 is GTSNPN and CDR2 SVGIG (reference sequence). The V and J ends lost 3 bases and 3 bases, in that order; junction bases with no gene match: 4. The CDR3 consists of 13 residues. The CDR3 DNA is TGTGCCTGGAGGACAGGGCGAGACTATGGCTACACCTTC. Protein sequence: CAWRTGRDYGYTF. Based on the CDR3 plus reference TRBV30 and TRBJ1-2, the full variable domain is SQTIHQWPATLVQPVGSPLSLECTVEGTSNPNLYWYRQAAGRGLQLLFYSVGIGQISSEVPQNLSASRPQDRQFILSSKKLLLSDSGFYLCAWRTGRDYGYTFGSGTRLTVV.

The chain's CDR3 is CASSYSGGSDSPLHF. DNA of the CDR3: TGTGCCAGCAGTTACTCGGGGGGGTCGGACTCACCCCTCCACTTT. The gene calls are TRBV6-6 and TRBJ1-6, with D maybe TRBD1 (5 bases). Per germline, CDR1 MNHNY and CDR2 SVGAGI (reference sequence). Deletions cut 0 bases from V and 10 bases from J, with 13 bases between. The CDR3 length is 15 residues.

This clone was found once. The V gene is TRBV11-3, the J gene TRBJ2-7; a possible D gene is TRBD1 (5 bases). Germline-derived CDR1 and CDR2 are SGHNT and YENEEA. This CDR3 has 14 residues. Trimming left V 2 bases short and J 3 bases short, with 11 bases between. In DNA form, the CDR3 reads TGTGCCAGCAGCTTATTCTGGCAGGGCTACGAGCAGTACTTC. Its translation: CASSLFWQGYEQYF.